This note documents a single T cell receptor beta chain sequence. The sample holds one count of this clonotype. Its antigen is currently not known. No base qualities exist here, and no much larger clone lies one base off it. One read alone lends weak support. These data originate in a study of T cells in Graves' hyperthyroidism and ophthalmopathy (dated by TCRdb to the late 2010s). Study-level background: Peripheral blood was collected at initial diagnosis, before any treatment. TCR V-J signatures able to tell the groups apart were searched for in a discovery cohort of more than 90 patients, of whom around 42 had Graves' ophthalmopathy and under 65 had stable Graves' hyperthyroidism. Whether ophthalmopathy could be predicted prospectively was tested in an independent validation cohort made up of 18 hyperthyroidism patients plus 17 patients who later progressed to ophthalmopathy. For training and testing, the 110 or so patients in the discovery cohort were randomly divided in a 7:3 ratio. In about 6 Graves' hyperthyroidism patients, the study also compared T-cell repertoires from thyroid tissue with T-cell repertoires from blood. Once sampling was done, hyperthyroidism patients were given methimazole at a starting dose of 30 mg daily, whereas ophthalmopathy patients were given high-dose intravenous methylprednisolone. According to the paper, TCR Vbeta CDR3 sequencing was carried out on 135 peripheral blood samples, which came from 40 to 45 ophthalmopathy, fewer than 80 hyperthyroidism and approximately 17 progressor patients.

The TCR beta CDR3 regions were amplified from RNA transcripts. The TCR CDR3 was subjected to a first round of RT-PCR using the HTBI primer set and the Qiagen OneStep RT-PCR kit. Libraries were constructed in a second round of multiplex PCR, after which size selection and purification were performed. Libraries were sequenced paired-end with 100 bp reads on an Illumina HiSeq2000. Turning to the authors' computational methods: SOAPnuke was used to process the raw data, with reads discarded if the reads contained adapters or uncalled bases, had a mean Phred below 15, or lacked an exact constant-primer or identifier match. COPE v1.2.5 was used to merge the high-quality paired reads, and each unique nucleotide sequence was defined as a clonotype. Clonotypes were aligned to IMGT TRBV, TRBD and TRBJ reference segments using MiTCR v1.1. The analysis was restricted to V-J combinations with a frequency above 0.0001, which together covered 99% to 99.2% of the repertoires. A TCS score was defined as the ratio between F50 (clonal expansion) and ExV (chaos), using BLOSUM62-based TCRdist between CDR3 peptides within each V-J. Welch's t-statistics and random forest reduced around 510 V-J features to 13, which were used in a naive Bayes classifier (R e1071). TCRdb trimmed public reads at Q25 via fastp, called clones via MiXCR and kept in-frame beta chains. CDR3 protein sequences are deduplicated, and each keeps its most common genes and DNA. It is TCRdb's table, rather than the study itself, that gives the V and J calls and clone size. This sample holds 300,000 to 500,000 distinct CDR3 sequences; more than 12% were observed only once. The ten top clones hold less than 35% of the sample.

The research as a whole found: Sample size was not statistically predetermined, and blinding of investigators to group allocation was not performed. In cross-validation, a model built on a 13 V-J signature told ophthalmopathy apart from stable hyperthyroidism with under 90% sensitivity and approximately 81% specificity, and in testing the same model reached 80%/75%. During validation, the model predicted progression to ophthalmopathy a median of around 6 months ahead of onset, with almost 71% sensitivity and almost 75% specificity. Most expanded thyroid clonotypes (frequency above 0.001) were also found in blood, which suggests that blood repertoires may mirror thyroid immune responses.

CDR1 SGHNT and CDR2 YENEEA are derived from the germline V gene. V loses 4 bases, J loses 7 bases, and the germline ends lie 17 bases apart. The CDR3 goes from the cysteine to the phenylalanine over 15 residues. Only the CDR3 region is kept as DNA, spanning 45 bases read in frame from base 1. Stable Graves' hyperthyroidism was defined as the absence of progression to ophthalmopathy over 18 months of follow-up. Hyperthyroidism patients were newly diagnosed, with disease duration under 2 months, and aged 18 to 65 years. Exclusion was applied to patients with uncontrolled infections, other autoimmune diseases, pregnancy or lactation. Diagnoses were based on clinical symptoms, serum thyroxine and TRAb, thyroid ultrasound and orbital computed tomography. PBMCs were isolated from 7.5 to 10 ml of fresh peripheral blood by Ficoll-Paque density gradient centrifugation. Total RNA was extracted using Trizol reagent, and RNA quality was assessed on an Agilent 2100 Bioanalyzer.

The rearrangement combines TRBV11-3 with TRBJ2-1, with the D call perhaps TRBD1 or TRBD2, each one matching 6 bases. This clonotype was obtained from a woman aged 25 to 39 with Graves' hyperthyroidism. The source material was blood. The nucleotide sequence is TGTGCCAGCAGCTCTACGTGGGGGGCCGGTAATGAGCAGTTCTTC. Its amino acids are CASSSTWGAGNEQFF.